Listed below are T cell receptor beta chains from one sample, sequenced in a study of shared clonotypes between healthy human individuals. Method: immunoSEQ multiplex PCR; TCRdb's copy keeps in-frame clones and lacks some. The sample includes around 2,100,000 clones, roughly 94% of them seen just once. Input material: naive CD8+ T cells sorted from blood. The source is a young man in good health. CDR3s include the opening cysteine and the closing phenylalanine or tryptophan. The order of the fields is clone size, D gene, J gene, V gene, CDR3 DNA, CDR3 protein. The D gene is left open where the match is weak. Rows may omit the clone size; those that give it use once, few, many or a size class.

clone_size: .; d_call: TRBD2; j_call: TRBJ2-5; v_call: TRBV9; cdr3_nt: TGTGCCAGCAGCGTAGAGGGTAGCGGGGGCTGGGAGACCCAGTACTTC; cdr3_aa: CASSVEGSGGWETQYF
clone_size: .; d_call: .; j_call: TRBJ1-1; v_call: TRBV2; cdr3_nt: TGTGCCAGCAGTGAAGCTTGGGGAGGCACTGAAGCTTTCTTT; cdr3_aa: CASSEAWGGTEAFF
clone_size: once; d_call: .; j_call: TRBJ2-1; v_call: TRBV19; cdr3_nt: TGTGCCAGTAGCACTATAGGGGGTGCGTTCCCCTACAATGAGCAGTTCTTC; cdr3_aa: CASSTIGGAFPYNEQFF
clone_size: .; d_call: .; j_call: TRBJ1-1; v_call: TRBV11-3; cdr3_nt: TGTGCCAGCAGCCCCCGGGGTAACACTGAAGCTTTCTTT; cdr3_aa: CASSPRGNTEAFF
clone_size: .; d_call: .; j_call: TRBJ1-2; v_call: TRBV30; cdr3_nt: TGTGCCTGGACCGACGGGACTTATGGCTACACCTTC; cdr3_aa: CAWTDGTYGYTF
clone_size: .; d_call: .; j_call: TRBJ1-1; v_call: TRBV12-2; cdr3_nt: TGTGCAAGTCGCTTGCCCAGGGGGCAGGACACTGAAGCTTTCTTT; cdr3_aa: CASRLPRGQDTEAFF
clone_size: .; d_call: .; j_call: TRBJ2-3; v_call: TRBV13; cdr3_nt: TGTGCCAGCAGCTTAGCGCCGAGGACAGATACGCAGTATTTT; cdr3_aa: CASSLAPRTDTQYF
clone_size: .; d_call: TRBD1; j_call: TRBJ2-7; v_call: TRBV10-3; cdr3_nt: TGTGCCATCAGCTTCGACAGGGGGCACGACGAGCAGTACTTC; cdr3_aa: CAISFDRGHDEQYF
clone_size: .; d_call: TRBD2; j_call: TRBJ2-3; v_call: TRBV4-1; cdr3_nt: TGCGCCAGCAGCCAAGGGTCAGCCGCGGGAGGCAATCCAGATACGCAGTATTTT; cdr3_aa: CASSQGSAAGGNPDTQYF
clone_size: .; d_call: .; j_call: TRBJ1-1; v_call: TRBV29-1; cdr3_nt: TGCAGCGCCTTGGACACTGGAGCTTTCTTT; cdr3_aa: CSALDTGAFF
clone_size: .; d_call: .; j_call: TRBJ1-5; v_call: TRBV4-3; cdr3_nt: TGCGCCAGCAGCCCCCGACGGGTTGAAGAGCCCCAGCATTTT; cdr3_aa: CASSPRRVEEPQHF
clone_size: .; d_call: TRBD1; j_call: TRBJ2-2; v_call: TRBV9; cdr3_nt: TGTGCCAGCAGCTCCCATCAGGGGGACACCGGGGAGCTGTTTTTT; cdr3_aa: CASSSHQGDTGELFF
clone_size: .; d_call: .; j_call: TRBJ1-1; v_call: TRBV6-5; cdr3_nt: TGTGCCAGCAGCCTACAGGTTAACACTGAAGCTTTCTTT; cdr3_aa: CASSLQVNTEAFF
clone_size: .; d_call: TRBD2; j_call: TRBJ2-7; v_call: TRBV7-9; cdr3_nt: TGTGCCAGCAGCTTAGATGTAGCGGGAGGCGAGCAGTACTTC; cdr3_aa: CASSLDVAGGEQYF
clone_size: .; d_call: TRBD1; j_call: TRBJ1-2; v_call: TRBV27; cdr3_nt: TGTGCCAGCAGCCCAGGGGGGGGCCGCGCCTATGGCTACACCTTC; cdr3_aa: CASSPGGGRAYGYTF
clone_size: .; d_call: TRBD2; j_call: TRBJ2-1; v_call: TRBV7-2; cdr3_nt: TGTGCCAGCAGCCCTTATAGCGGGAGCTCCTACAATGAGCAGTTCTTC; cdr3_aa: CASSPYSGSSYNEQFF
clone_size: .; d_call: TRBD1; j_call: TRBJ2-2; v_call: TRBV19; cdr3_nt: TGTGCCAGTAAGGGCAGGGGGTATACCGGGGAGCTGTTTTTT; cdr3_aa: CASKGRGYTGELFF
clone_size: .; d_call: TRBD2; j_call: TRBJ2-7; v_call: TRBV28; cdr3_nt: TGTGCCAGCAGTTTCATAGCGGGGGACTCCTACGAGCAGTACTTC; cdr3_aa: CASSFIAGDSYEQYF
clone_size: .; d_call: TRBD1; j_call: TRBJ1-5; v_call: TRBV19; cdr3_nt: TGTGCCAGTAACCCGGACAGGGACAATCAGCCCCAGCATTTT; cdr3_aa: CASNPDRDNQPQHF
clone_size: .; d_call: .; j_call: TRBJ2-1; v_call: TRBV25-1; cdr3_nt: TGTGCCAGCAGGGACTACGAGAATGAGCAGTTCTTC; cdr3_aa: CASRDYENEQFF
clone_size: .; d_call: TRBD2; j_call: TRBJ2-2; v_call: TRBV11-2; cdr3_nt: TGTGCCAGCAGCTTCCGGACTAGCGGGGGAGGCGTGGGCACCGGGGAGCTGTTTTTT; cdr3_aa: CASSFRTSGGGVGTGELFF
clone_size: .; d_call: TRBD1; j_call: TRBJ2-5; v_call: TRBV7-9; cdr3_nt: TGTGCCAGCAGCAATGTCCCCGACAGGGTGTACGAGACCCAGTACTTC; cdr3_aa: CASSNVPDRVYETQYF